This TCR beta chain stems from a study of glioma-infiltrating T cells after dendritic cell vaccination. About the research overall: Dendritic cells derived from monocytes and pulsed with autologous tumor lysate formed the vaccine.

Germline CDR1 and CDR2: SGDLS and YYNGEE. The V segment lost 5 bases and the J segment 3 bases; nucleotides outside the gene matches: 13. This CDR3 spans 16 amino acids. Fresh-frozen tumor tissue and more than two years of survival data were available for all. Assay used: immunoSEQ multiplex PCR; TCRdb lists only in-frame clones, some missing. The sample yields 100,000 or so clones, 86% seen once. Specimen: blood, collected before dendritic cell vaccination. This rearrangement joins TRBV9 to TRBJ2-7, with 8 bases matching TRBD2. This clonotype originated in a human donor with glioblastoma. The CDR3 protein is CASSARSGTSFYEQYF. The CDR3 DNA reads TGTGCCAGCAGTGCCAGATCCGGGACTAGTTTCTACGAGCAGTACTTC.